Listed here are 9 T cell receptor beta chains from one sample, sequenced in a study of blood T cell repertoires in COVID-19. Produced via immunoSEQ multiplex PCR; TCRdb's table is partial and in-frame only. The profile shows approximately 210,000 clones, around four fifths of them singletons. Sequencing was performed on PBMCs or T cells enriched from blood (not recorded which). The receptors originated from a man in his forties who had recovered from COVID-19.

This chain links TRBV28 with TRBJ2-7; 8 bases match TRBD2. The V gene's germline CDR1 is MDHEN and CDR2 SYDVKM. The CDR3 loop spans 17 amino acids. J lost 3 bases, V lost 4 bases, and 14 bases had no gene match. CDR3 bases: TGTGCCAGCAGTTGGGGAGCCGTCGGGACTAGGGACTACGAGCAGTACTTC. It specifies CASSWGAVGTRDYEQYF.

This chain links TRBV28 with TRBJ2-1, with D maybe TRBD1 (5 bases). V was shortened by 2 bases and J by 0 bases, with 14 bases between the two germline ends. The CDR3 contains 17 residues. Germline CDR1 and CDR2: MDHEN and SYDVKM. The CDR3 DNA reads TGTGCCAGCAGTTTAGTCCAGGGATCGAGCTCCTACAATGAGCAGTTCTTC. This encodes CASSLVQGSSSYNEQFF.

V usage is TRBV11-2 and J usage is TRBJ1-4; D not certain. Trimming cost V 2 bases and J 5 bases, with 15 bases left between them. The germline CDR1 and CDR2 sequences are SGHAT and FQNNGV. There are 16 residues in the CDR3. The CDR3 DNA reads TGTGCCAGCAGCTTATTACCTGGCAGACTGAATGAAAAACTGTTTTTT. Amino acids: CASSLLPGRLNEKLFF.

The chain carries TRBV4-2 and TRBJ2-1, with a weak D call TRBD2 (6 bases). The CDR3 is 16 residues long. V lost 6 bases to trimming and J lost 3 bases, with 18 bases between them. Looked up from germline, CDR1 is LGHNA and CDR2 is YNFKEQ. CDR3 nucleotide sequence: TGTGCCAGCAGTCGAGGGGCAACTAGCCGCTACAATGAGCAGTTCTTC. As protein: CASSRGATSRYNEQFF.

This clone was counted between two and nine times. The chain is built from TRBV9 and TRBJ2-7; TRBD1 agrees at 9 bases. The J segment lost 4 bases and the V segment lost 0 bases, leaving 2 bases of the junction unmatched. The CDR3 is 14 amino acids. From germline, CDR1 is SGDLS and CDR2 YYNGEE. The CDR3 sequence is CASSVGTGDYEQYF. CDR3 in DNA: TGTGCCAGCAGCGTAGGGACAGGGGATTACGAGCAGTACTTC. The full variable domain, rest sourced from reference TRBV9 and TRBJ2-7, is DSGVTQTPKHLITATGQRVTLRCSPRSGDLSVYWYQQSLDQGLQFLIQYYNGEERAKGNILERFSAQQFPDLHSELNLSSLELGDSALYFCASSVGTGDYEQYFGPGTRLTVT.

The CDR3 protein is CASSLYGMGNTEAFF. CDR3 in DNA: TGTGCCAGCAGCTTATACGGGATGGGGAACACTGAAGCTTTCTTT. The chain links TRBV11-1 to TRBJ1-1; D remains unclear. This CDR3 is built from 15 residues. The V and J ends lost 2 bases and 1 base respectively, with 11 bases between them. The germline V gene has CDR1 SGHAT and CDR2 FQDESV (reference sequence).

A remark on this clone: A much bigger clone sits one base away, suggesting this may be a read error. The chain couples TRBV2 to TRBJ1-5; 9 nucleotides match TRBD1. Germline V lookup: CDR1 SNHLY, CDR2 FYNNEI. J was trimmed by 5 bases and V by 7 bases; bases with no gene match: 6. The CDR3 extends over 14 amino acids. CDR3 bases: TGTGCCAGCACCGGGACAGGGTCCGATCAGCCCCAGCATTTT. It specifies CASTGTGSDQPQHF.

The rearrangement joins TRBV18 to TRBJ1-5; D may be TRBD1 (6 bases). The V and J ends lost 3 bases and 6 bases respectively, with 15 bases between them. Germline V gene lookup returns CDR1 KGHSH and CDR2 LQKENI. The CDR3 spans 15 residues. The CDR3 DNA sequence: TGTGCCAGCTCACCTTACCAGGGGATTACTCAGCCCCAGCATTTT. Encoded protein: CASSPYQGITQPQHF.

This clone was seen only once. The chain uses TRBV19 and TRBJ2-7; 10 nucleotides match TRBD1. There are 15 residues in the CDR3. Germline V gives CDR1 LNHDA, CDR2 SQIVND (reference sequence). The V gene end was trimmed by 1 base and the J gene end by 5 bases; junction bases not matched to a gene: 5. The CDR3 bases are TGTGCCAGTAGTATAGCCGGGACAGGGGACCACGAGCAGTACTTC. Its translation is CASSIAGTGDHEQYF.